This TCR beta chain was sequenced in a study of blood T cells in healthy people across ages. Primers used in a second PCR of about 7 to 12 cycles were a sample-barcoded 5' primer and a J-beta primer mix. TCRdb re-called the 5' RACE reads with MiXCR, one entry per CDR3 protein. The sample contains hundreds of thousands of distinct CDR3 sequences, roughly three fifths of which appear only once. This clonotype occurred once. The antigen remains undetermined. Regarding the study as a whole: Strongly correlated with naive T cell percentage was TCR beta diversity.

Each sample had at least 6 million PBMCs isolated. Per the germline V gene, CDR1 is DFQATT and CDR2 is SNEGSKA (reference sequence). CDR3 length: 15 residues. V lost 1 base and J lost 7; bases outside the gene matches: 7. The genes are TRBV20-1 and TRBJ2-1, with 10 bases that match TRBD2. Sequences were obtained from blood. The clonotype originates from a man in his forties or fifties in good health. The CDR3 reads CSARGPSGSGNEQFF. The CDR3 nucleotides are TGCAGTGCTAGAGGCCCTAGCGGGAGCGGAAATGAGCAGTTCTTC.